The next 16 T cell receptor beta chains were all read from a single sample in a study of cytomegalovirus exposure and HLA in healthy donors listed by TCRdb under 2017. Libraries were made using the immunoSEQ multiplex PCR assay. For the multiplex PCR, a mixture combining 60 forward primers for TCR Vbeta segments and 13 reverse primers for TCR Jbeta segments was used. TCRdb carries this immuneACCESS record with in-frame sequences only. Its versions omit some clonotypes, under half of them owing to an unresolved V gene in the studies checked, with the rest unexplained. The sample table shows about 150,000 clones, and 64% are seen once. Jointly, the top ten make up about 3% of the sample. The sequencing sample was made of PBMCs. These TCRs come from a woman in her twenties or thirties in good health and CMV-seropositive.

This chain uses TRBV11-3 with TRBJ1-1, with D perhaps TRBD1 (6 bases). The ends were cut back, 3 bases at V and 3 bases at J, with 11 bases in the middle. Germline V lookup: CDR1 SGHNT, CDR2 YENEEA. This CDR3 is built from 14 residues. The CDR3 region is CASSFGGQYTEAFF. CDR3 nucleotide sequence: TGTGCCAGCAGCTTCGGGGGGCAGTACACTGAAGCTTTCTTT.

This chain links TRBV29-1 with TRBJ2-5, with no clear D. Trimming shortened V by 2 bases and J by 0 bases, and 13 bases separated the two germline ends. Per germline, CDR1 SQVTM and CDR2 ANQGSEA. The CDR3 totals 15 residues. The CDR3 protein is CSVEPPDKYQETQYF. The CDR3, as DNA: TGCAGCGTTGAACCCCCAGACAAGTACCAAGAGACCCAGTACTTC.

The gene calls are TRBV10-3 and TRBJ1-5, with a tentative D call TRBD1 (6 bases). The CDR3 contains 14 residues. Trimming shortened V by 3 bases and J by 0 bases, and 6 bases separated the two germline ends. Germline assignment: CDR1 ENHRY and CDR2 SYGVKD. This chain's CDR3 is CAISEQGSNQPQHF. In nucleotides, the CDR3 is TGTGCCATCAGTGAACAGGGTAGCAATCAGCCCCAGCATTTT.

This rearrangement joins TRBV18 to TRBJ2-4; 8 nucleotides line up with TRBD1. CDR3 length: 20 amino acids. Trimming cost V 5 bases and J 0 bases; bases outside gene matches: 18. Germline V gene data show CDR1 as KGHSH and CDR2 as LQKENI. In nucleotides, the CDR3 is TGTGCCAGCTCAACCACCTCTGGCTGGACAGGGTCACAAGCCAAAAACATTCAGTACTTC. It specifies CASSTTSGWTGSQAKNIQYF.

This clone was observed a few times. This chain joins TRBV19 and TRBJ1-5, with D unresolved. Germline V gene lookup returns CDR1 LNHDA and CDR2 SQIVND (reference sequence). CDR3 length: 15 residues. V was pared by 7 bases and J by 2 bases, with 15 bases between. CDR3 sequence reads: CASTLRGPRNQPQHF. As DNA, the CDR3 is TGTGCCAGTACCCTTCGAGGCCCGCGCAATCAGCCCCAGCATTTT.

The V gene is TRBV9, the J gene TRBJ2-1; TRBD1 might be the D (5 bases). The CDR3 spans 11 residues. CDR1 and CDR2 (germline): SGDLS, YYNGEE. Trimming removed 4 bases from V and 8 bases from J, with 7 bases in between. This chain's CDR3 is CASSPRDEQFF. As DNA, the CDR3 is TGTGCCAGCAGCCCCAGGGATGAGCAGTTCTTC.

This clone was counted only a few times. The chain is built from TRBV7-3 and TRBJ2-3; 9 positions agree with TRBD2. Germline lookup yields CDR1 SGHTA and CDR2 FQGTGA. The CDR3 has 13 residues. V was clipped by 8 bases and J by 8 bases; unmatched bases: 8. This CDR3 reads CASQGSGGRTQYF. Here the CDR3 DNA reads TGTGCCAGCCAGGGGAGCGGGGGGCGTACGCAGTATTTT. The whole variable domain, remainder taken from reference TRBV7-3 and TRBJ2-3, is GAGVSQTPSNKVTEKGKYVELRCDPISGHTALYWYRQSLGQGPEFLIYFQGTGAADDSGLPNDRFFAVRPEGSVSTLKIQRTERGDSAVYLCASQGSGGRTQYFGPGTRLTVL.

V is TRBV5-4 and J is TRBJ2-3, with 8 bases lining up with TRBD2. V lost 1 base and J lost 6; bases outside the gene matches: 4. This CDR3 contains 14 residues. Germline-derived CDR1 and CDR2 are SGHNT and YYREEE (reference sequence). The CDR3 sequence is CASSLFGGRDTQYF. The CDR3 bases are TGTGCCAGCAGCTTGTTCGGCGGGAGGGATACGCAGTATTTT.

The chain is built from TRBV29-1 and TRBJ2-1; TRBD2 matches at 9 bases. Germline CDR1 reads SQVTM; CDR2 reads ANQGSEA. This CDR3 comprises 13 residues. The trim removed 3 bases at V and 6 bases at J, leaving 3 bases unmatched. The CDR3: CSVEREGLNEQFF. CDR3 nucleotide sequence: TGCAGCGTTGAGCGGGAGGGCCTCAATGAGCAGTTCTTC.

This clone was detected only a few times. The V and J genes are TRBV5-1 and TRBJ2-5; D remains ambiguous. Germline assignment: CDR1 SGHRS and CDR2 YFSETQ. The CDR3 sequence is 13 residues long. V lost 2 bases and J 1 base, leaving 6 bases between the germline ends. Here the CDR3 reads CASSFGVQETQYF. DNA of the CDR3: TGCGCCAGCAGCTTCGGAGTCCAAGAGACCCAGTACTTC.

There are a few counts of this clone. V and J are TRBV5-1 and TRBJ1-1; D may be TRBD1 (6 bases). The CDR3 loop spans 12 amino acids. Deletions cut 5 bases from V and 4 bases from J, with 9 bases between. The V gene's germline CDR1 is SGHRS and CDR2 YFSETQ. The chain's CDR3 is CASRDSPTEAFF. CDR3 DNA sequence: TGCGCCAGCAGGGACAGTCCCACTGAAGCTTTCTTT.

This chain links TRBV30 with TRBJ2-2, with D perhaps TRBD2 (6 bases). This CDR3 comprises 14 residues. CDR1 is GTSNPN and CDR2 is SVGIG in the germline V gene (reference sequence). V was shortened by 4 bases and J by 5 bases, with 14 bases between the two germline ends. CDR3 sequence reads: CAWTPVGRTGELFF. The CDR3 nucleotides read TGTGCCTGGACCCCAGTTGGGAGGACCGGGGAGCTGTTTTTT.

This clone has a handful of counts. This chain's CDR3 is CASSVGLADTQYF. CDR3 bases: TGCGCCAGCAGCGTCGGACTGGCAGATACGCAGTATTTT. The genes are TRBV5-1 and TRBJ2-3; the D gene is possibly TRBD2 (5 bases). The CDR3 has 13 residues. Per germline, CDR1 SGHRS and CDR2 YFSETQ. Trimming pared 4 bases from V and 4 bases from J, leaving 10 bases between.

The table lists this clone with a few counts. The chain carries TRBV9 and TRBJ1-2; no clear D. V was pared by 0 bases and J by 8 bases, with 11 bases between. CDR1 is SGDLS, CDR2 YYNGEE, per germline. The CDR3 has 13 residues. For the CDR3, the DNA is TGTGCCAGCAGCGTAGTGACTTCGGGGGGCTACACCTTC. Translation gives CASSVVTSGGYTF.

For the CDR3, the DNA is TGCGCCAGCAGTCAATCATCCGGCAATCAGCCCCAGCATTTT. Residues: CASSQSSGNQPQHF. The chain is built from TRBV23-1 and TRBJ1-5; D remains ambiguous. TRBV23-1 is flagged as an ORF with uncertain function. V lost 0 bases and J lost 2, with 5 bases in between. This CDR3 is built from 14 residues.

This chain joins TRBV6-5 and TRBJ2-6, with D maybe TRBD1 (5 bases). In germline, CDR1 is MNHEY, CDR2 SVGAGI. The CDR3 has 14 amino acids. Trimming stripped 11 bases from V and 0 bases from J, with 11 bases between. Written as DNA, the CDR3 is TGTGCCGCCAGGCAGGGCTCTGGGGCCAACGTCCTGACTTTC. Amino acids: CAARQGSGANVLTF.